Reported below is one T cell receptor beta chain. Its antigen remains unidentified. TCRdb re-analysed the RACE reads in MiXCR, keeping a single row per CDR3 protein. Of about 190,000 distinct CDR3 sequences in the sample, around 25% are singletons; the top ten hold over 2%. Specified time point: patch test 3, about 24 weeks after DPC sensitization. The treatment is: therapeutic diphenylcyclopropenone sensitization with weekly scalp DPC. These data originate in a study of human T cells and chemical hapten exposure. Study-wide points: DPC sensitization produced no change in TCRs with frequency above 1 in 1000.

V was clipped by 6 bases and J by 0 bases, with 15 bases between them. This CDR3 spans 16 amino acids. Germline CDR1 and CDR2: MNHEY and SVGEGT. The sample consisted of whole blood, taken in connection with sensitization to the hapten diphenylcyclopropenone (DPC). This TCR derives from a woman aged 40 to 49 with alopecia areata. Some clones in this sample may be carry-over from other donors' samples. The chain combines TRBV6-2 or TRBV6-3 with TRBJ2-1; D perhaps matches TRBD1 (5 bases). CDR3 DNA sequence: TGTGCCAGCAGCTCCCTAAGACAGTCCTCCTACAATGAGCAGTTCTTC. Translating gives CASSSLRQSSYNEQFF.